The source of this T cell receptor beta chain is a study of shared clonotypes between healthy human individuals. Generated by immunoSEQ multiplex PCR, the TCRdb table keeps only in-frame clones and is missing some. This table holds about 1.1 million clones, approximately 78% found once. Recent vaccinations or acute infections were absent in the healthy HIV-negative adult donors. Partitioning of CD4+ cells yielded a CD45RA+ naive subset and a CD45RA-negative memory subset. The CDR3 has 13 amino acids. Deletions cut 5 bases from V and 6 bases from J, with 11 bases between. The germline V gene has CDR1 MNHNS and CDR2 SASEGT. A word on this clone: What it recognizes is unknown.

The study's findings and limits: Between a handful of donors, naive CD4 clonotypes were shared at a level of around 5.1%.

Source material: memory CD4+ T cells from PBMCs. The subset denotes: CD45RA-negative fraction. The origin of this receptor is a young man in good health. Some clones in this sample may be carry-over from other donors' samples. The chain joins TRBV6-1 to TRBJ1-5, with TRBD1 as a possible D gene (5 bases). CDR3 in DNA: TGTGCCAGCAGTTCGGACACGGGTCAGCCCCAGCATTTT. Amino acid sequence: CASSSDTGQPQHF.